This T cell receptor (beta chain) came from a study of CD8+ T cells in alopecia areata. Study-level background: Treated patients swallowed 5 to 10 mg of oral tofacitinib twice daily. A 6-month period off drug followed tofacitinib, which lasted 6 to 18 months.

RNA extraction was followed by reverse transcription into cDNA, which acted as the sequencing template. Produced via immunoSEQ multiplex PCR; TCRdb's table is partial and in-frame only. Here the sample spans 61,000 or so clones, about 96% being singletons. About this clone: Its specificity is not known.

Study-wide findings and caveats: Scalp sample sequencing also detects resident alphabeta T cells of normal skin.

The clonotype was recovered from a human donor with alopecia areata. Source: CD8+ T cells sorted from blood, taken at week 0.

DNA for the CDR3: TGTGCCAGCAGTCTGGGACAGGGGGTAACCGGGGAGCTGTTTTTT. It yields the protein CASSLGQGVTGELFF. This rearrangement joins TRBV28 to TRBJ2-2, with TRBD1 identical over 11 bases. This CDR3 has 15 residues. From germline, CDR1 is MDHEN and CDR2 SYDVKM. After removal of 5 bases from V and 5 bases from J, the junction contained 4 bases not matched to a gene.